This record covers a single T cell receptor beta chain. The sample belongs to a study of blood T cell repertoires in COVID-19. Per the germline V gene, CDR1 is LGHNT and CDR2 is FRNRAP. Trimming pared 3 bases from V and 4 bases from J, leaving 9 bases between. The CDR3 is 13 residues long. Original methodology: Amplification of reference gene primers was used by the study to estimate nucleated cell counts. Profiling relied on immunoSEQ multiplex PCR, and the TCRdb table lists in-frame clones only, not all of them. V and J calls and clone size come straight from that table; D and trimming were deduced from the DNA. This sample has about 440,000 clones, with around 89% found just once.

The clonotype originates from a young woman with acute or convalescent COVID-19. The chain has TRBV12-5 and TRBJ1-2; a possible D gene is TRBD1 (5 bases). Sequenced sample: peripheral blood. The DNA for the CDR3 is TGTGCTAGTGGTTTTGACAGCTCCTATGGCTACACCTTC. Translation: CASGFDSSYGYTF.